The entry below gives a single T cell receptor beta chain sequence along with its context. Its antigen is unidentified. The record originates from a study of cytotoxic CD8 clonotypes in ibrutinib-treated CLL. The germline V gene encodes CDR1 KGHSH and CDR2 LQKENI. This CDR3 is built from 15 residues. Trimming stripped 3 bases from V and 4 bases from J, with 13 bases between. Whole-study results and caveats: Sampling times, which were not matched between the groups, differed between sustained-remission patients and progressing patients.

Depths of 1 in 200,000 to 1 in 1 million T cells were the sequencing target. Sequencing was performed with immunoSEQ multiplex PCR; in TCRdb, only in-frame clones are kept and a portion is missing. This table holds roughly 150,000 clones, roughly 76% found once. This specimen was PBMCs, taken after 24 months of ibrutinib treatment. The source is a human donor with chronic lymphocytic leukemia. This chain joins TRBV18 and TRBJ1-5; D gene uncertain. CDR3 amino acids: CASSPTGIANQPQHF. In DNA form, the CDR3 reads TGTGCCAGCTCACCGACCGGAATAGCAAATCAGCCCCAGCATTTT.